The entry below describes one TCR beta chain. Antigen specificity is unknown. The data stem from a study of siplizumab effects on memory and regulatory T cells. Study-level points and caveats: Major contributors to the alloresponse seemed to be naive T cells, which also appeared more diverse than memory cells. Treatment with siplizumab left mappable alloreactive CD4+ clones averaging approximately 62% Treg-derived, compared with around 29% in controls.

Unstimulated TEMRA, naive, memory and effector memory subsets were sequenced in a few donor pairs. This CDR3 region has 13 residues. V dropped 6 bases and J dropped 5 bases, with 11 bases sitting between them. Germline V gene sequence: CDR1 MNHNY, CDR2 SVGAGI (reference sequence). Assayed TCR templates numbered roughly 100,000 for each sample. Assay: immunoSEQ multiplex PCR; the TCRdb copy retains only in-frame clones and omits some. The data hold roughly 25,000 clones, with approximately 82% observed a single time. Sequenced sample: memory CD4+ T cells sorted from blood. The source is a human donor in good health. The V and J genes are TRBV6-6 and TRBJ1-5; D perhaps matches TRBD1 (5 bases). The CDR3 here is CASSRDPDQPQHF. The CDR3 coding sequence is TGTGCCAGCAGCCGGGACCCGGATCAGCCCCAGCATTTT.